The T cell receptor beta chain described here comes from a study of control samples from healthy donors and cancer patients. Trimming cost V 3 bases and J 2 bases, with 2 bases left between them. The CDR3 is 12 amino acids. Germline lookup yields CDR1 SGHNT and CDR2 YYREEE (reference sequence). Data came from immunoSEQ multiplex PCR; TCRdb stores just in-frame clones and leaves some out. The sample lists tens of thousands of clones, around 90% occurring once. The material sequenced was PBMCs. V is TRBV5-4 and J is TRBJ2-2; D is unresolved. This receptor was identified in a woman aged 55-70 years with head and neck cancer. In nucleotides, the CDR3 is TGTGCCAGCAGCTCCAACACCGGGGAGCTGTTTTTT. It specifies CASSSNTGELFF. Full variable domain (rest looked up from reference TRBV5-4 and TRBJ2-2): ETGVTQSPTHLIKTRGQQVTLRCSSQSGHNTVSWYQQALGQGPQFIFQYYREEENGRGNFPPRFSGLQFPNYSSELNVNALELDDSALYLCASSSNTGELFFGEGSRLTVL.